This T cell receptor (beta chain) was observed in a study of vaccination effects on CD4 cells after COVID-19. Assay used: immunoSEQ multiplex PCR; TCRdb lists only in-frame clones, some missing. Of tens of thousands of clones in the sample, around two thirds were seen once. On this clone: The target antigen is unknown.

The V and J ends lost 3 bases and 9 bases respectively, with 12 bases between them. The CDR3 contains 13 residues. In the ViraFEST assay, antigen-specific CD4+ clonotypes were identified by expansion after peptide-pool stimulation. Cultured cells yielded isolated CD4+ T cells after less than 11 days. The cohort was immunized with two doses of either the BNT162b2 or mRNA-1273 vaccine. It was with around 10 IU/ml IL-2 and around 9.9 ug/ml peptides that some 2 million PBMC per well were cultured. The clonotype was recovered from a human donor who received a COVID-19 vaccine. The sequencing here drew on CD4+ T cells from PBMCs cultured with HCoV-229E spike peptides, taken after COVID-19 vaccination. The chain employs TRBV12-3 or TRBV12-4 and TRBJ2-1; a possible D gene is TRBD2 (5 bases). This chain's CDR3 is CASSFRGIGEQFF. CDR3 bases: TGTGCCAGCAGTTTCCGGGGTATCGGTGAGCAGTTCTTC.